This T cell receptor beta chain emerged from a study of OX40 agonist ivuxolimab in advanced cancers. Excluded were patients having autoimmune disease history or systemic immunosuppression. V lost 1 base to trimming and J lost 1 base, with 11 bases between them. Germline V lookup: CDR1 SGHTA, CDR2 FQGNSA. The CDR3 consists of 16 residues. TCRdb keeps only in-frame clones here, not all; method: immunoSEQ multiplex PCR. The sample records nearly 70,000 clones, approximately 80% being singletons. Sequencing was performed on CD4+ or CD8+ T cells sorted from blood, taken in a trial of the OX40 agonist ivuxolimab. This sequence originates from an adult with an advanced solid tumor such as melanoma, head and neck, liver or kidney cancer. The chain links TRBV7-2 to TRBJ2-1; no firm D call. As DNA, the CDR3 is TGTGCCAGCAGCTTAGGAGGCCAGCTATCCTACAATGAGCAGTTCTTC. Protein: CASSLGGQLSYNEQFF.